This T cell receptor (beta chain) was identified during a study of T cells in Graves' hyperthyroidism and ophthalmopathy (dated by TCRdb to about 2019). A note on the overall study: Peripheral blood samples were taken at initial diagnosis, before any treatment was given. TCR V-J signatures able to tell the groups apart were searched for in a discovery cohort of approximately 95 patients, of whom more than 40 had Graves' ophthalmopathy and 55 to 65 had stable Graves' hyperthyroidism. Prospective prediction of ophthalmopathy was tested in an independent validation cohort of approximately 19 hyperthyroidism patients and 15 to 17 patients who later progressed to ophthalmopathy. The 90 to 100 discovery patients were randomly divided into training and test sets at a 7:3 ratio. The study also compared thyroid tissue and blood T-cell repertoires from 5 to 7 Graves' hyperthyroidism patients. Following sampling, methimazole starting at 30 mg daily was given to hyperthyroidism patients, and high-dose intravenous methylprednisolone was given to ophthalmopathy patients. TCR Vbeta CDR3 sequencing of 120 to 150 peripheral blood samples (about 45 ophthalmopathy, 75 or so hyperthyroidism and around 17 progressor patients) is reported in the paper.

Stable Graves' hyperthyroidism was defined as the absence of progression to ophthalmopathy over 18 months of follow-up. Hyperthyroidism patients were aged 18 to 65 years and newly diagnosed, with disease duration of less than 2 months. Patients with uncontrolled infections, other autoimmune diseases, pregnancy or lactation were excluded. Diagnoses relied on clinical symptoms, serum thyroxine and TRAb, thyroid ultrasound and orbital computed tomography. PBMCs were separated from 10 ml of fresh peripheral blood using Ficoll-Paque density gradient centrifugation. Total RNA was extracted using Trizol reagent, and RNA quality was assessed on an Agilent 2100 Bioanalyzer. The CDR3 runs 17 amino acids, cysteine and phenylalanine included. The DNA shown is the 51-base CDR3, in frame from base 1. Unmatched junction bases come to 12, with V trimmed by 0 bases and J by 9 bases. CDR1 and CDR2, per the germline V gene, are MGHRA and YSYEKL.

General conclusions and limits of the study: In validation, the model predicted progression to ophthalmopathy a median of about 6.8 months before onset, with about 67% sensitivity and 72.22% specificity. Sample size was not statistically predetermined, and blinding of investigators to group allocation was not performed. Blood samples also contained most of the expanded thyroid clonotypes (frequency above 0.001), which suggests that blood repertoires may reflect thyroid immune responses. Ophthalmopathy was separated from stable hyperthyroidism by a 13 V-J signature model, with around 90% sensitivity and 81% to 83% specificity obtained in cross-validation and 80%/75% obtained in testing.

In this sample, this clonotype turned up a few times. Its antigen remains undetermined. Per-base qualities were not stored, and no clone one base away is much larger. TCR beta CDR3 regions were amplified from RNA transcripts. For the first round of RT-PCR on the TCR CDR3, the HTBI primer set was used together with the Qiagen OneStep RT-PCR kit. Libraries were constructed in a second round of multiplex PCR, after which size selection and purification were performed. Paired-end sequencing of the libraries was performed with 100 bp reads on an Illumina HiSeq2000. In the original analysis: Raw data were processed with SOAPnuke, discarding reads with adapters, uncalled bases, mean Phred below 15, or no exact constant-primer or identifier match. COPE v1.2.5 was used to merge high-quality paired reads, and clonotypes were defined as unique nucleotide sequences. MiTCR v1.1 was used to align the clonotypes against IMGT TRBV, TRBD and TRBJ reference segments. The analysis included only V-J combinations with a frequency above 0.0001, which together covered around 99% of the repertoires. A TCS score was defined as the ratio between F50 (clonal expansion) and ExV (chaos), using BLOSUM62-based TCRdist between CDR3 peptides within each V-J. Welch's t-statistics and random forest reduced roughly 540 V-J features to roughly 13, which were used in a naive Bayes classifier (R e1071). TCRdb reprocessed the public reads (quality trimming at Q25 with fastp, clone calling with MiXCR) and kept in-frame beta chains. Every distinct CDR3 protein forms one entry, paired with its most common genes and DNA. The V and J calls and clone size are TCRdb's, not the authors'. The sample profile shows approximately 640,000 distinct CDR3 sequences; 17% of them were found once. The top ten constitute about 16% of the sample.

Sequenced sample: blood. The source of this sequence is a man between 50 and 59 years old with Graves' hyperthyroidism. The rearranged chain carries TRBV4-1 and TRBJ2-5, with 11 central nucleotides matching TRBD1. The CDR3 protein is CASSQDRTGTGGLAQYF. The sequence in DNA is TGCGCCAGCAGCCAAGATCGGACCGGGACAGGGGGATTGGCCCAGTACTTC.